These T cell receptor beta chains were read from a single sample in a study of blood T cell repertoires in COVID-19. Profiled with immunoSEQ multiplex PCR; TCRdb holds only in-frame clones, not every one. The sample lists some 300,000 clones; approximately 90% were seen once. Sequenced material: peripheral blood. These receptors were obtained from a woman aged 45-59 years with COVID-19, enrolled during active disease. CDR3s include the opening cysteine and the closing phenylalanine or tryptophan. Fields, in order: V gene, CDR3 protein.

>TRBV7-2
CATRTPPLETGELFF
>TRBV24-1
CATGTGSYNEQFF
>TRBV25-1
CASSEWTRGRYGYTF
>TRBV5-1
CASSLEPNEKLFF
>TRBV29-1
CSFAGTRSSYEQYF
>TRBV12-5
CATTPGTGVHEQYF
>TRBV29-1
CSVVDTGGTGELFF
>TRBV7-2
CASSVDRGTQYF
>TRBV3-1/TRBV3-2
CASRAAPGQGNEKLFF
>TRBV7-9
CASSLTLAGNEQFF
>TRBV14
CASSQGEGVPNSPLHF
>TRBV18
CASSPTGGTEAFF
>TRBV11-2
CASSSPSGSSDTGELFF
>TRBV7-2
CASSSRLAASYNEQFF
>TRBV27
CASSPGSDNSPLHF
>TRBV19
CASKLSGSLGDTEAFF
>TRBV6-2/TRBV6-3
CASSWRGPYNEQFF
>TRBV21-1
CASSKALGGGTVLTEAFF
>TRBV29-1
CSVEGQSYEQYF
>TRBV30
CAWRQGQPNEKLFF
>TRBV6-4
CASRGLLNQPQHF
>TRBV3-1/TRBV3-2
CASSLLGQGENSPLHF